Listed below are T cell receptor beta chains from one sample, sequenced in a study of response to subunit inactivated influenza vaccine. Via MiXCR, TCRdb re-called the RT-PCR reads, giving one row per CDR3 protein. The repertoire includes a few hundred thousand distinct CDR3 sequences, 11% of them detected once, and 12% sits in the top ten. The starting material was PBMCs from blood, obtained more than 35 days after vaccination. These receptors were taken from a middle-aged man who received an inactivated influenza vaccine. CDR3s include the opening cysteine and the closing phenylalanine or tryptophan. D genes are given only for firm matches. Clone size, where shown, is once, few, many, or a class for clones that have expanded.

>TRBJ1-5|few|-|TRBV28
CASAGDSNQPQHF
TGTGCCAGCGCAGGAGATAGCAATCAGCCCCAGCATTTT
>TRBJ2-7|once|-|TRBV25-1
CASSGRTAHTYEQYF
TGTGCCAGCAGTGGAAGGACAGCGCATACCTACGAGCAGTACTTC
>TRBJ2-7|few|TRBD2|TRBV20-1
CCARDQSPSGRAAGYEQYF
TGCTGTGCTAGAGATCAATCTCCTAGCGGGAGGGCCGCGGGGTACGAGCAGTACTTC
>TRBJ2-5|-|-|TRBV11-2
CASSLAPKGYQETQYF
TGTGCCAGCAGCTTAGCCCCGAAGGGATACCAAGAGACCCAGTACTTC
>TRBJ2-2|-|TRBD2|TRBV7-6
CASLAGANTGELFF
TGTGCCAGCCTAGCGGGAGCGAACACCGGGGAGCTGTTTTTT
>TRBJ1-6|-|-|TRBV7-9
CASSNTDSPLHF
TGTGCCAGCAGCAACACAGATTCACCCCTCCACTTT
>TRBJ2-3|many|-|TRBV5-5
CASTSLGDTQYF
TGTGCCAGCACCTCGTTGGGAGATACGCAGTATTTT
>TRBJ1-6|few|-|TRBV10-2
CASNYGGYNSPLHF
TGCGCCAGCAATTACGGTGGCTATAATTCACCCCTCCACTTT
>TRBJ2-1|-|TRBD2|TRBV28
CASSRLGPLAAGVGNEQFF
TGTGCCAGCAGTCGCCTGGGGCCTTTGGCAGCGGGAGTAGGTAATGAGCAGTTCTTC
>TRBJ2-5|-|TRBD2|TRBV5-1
CASSLGGLAGDETQYF
TGCGCCAGCAGCTTAGGGGGACTAGCGGGAGACGAGACCCAGTACTTC
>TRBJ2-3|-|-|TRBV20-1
CSARDIGDIADTQYF
TGCAGTGCTAGAGATATTGGGGATATCGCAGATACGCAGTATTTT
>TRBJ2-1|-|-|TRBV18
CASSPFGGSYNEQFF
TGTGCCAGCTCACCATTTGGGGGTTCCTACAATGAGCAGTTCTTC
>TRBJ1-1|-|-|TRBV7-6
CVSSLVARPTEAFF
TGTGTCAGCAGCTTAGTCGCAAGGCCCACTGAAGCTTTCTTT
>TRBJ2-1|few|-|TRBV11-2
CASSLDWQNNEQFF
TGTGCCAGCAGCTTAGATTGGCAGAACAATGAGCAGTTCTTC
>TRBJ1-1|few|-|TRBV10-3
CAIRRDRNSEAFF
TGTGCCATCAGGCGGGACCGAAACTCTGAAGCTTTCTTT
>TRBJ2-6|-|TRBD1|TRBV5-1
CASSAGQGGFGANVLTF
TGCGCCAGCAGCGCCGGACAGGGGGGGTTTGGGGCCAACGTCCTGACTTTC
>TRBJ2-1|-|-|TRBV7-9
CTSSLGGNNEQFF
TGTACCAGCAGCTTAGGGGGAAACAATGAGCAGTTCTTC
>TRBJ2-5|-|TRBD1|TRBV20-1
CSATDRQGRAETQYF
TGCAGTGCTACCGATCGACAGGGAAGGGCAGAGACCCAGTACTTC
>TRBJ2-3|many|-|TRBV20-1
CSARPLVGLQLYF
TGCAGTGCTAGACCTCTTGTGGGGTTACAGTTGTATTTT
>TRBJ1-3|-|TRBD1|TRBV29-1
CSVATGVGNTIYF
TGCAGCGTCGCGACAGGGGTCGGAAACACCATATATTTT
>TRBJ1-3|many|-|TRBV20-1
CSVSYSGNTIYF
TGCAGTGTGTCCTACTCTGGAAACACCATATATTTT
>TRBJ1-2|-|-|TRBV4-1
CASSQDSRDRGLYGYTF
TGCGCCAGCAGCCAAGATTCTAGGGACCGGGGCCTCTATGGCTACACCTTC
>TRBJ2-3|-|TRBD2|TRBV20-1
CSAPRAGDLTDTQYF
TGCAGTGCCCCTCGAGCGGGAGACCTCACAGATACGCAGTATTTT
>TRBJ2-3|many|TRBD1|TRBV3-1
CASSQLQGPDTQYF
TGTGCCAGCAGCCAATTACAGGGGCCGGATACGCAGTATTTT
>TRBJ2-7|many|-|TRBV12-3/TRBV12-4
CASSLERTAYEQYF
TGTGCCAGCAGTTTAGAAAGGACAGCCTACGAGCAGTACTTC
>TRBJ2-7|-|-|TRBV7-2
CASSLGPVPYEQYF
TGTGCCAGCAGCTTGGGGCCGGTACCCTACGAGCAGTACTTC
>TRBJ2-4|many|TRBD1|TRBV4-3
CASGDRAKNIQYF
TGCGCCAGCGGGGACAGAGCCAAAAACATTCAGTACTTC
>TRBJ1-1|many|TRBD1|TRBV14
CASTLGQATEAFF
TGTGCCAGCACCTTGGGACAGGCCACTGAAGCTTTCTTT
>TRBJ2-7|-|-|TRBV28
CASGSGVWGSYEQYF
TGTGCCAGCGGATCGGGGGTGTGGGGCTCCTACGAGCAGTACTTC
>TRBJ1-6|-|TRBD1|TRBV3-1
CASSPTGTETPSLHF
TGTGCCAGCAGTCCAACCGGGACAGAGACCCCGTCCCTCCACTTT
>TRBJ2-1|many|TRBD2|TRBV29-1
CSVGRSGISYNEQFF
TGCAGCGTAGGACGAAGCGGGATCTCCTACAATGAGCAGTTCTTC
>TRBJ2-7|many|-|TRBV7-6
CASSLLYGPRSTYEQYF
TGTGCCAGCAGCTTACTCTATGGGCCCCGATCCACCTACGAGCAGTACTTC
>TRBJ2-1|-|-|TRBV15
CATSTGSNNEQFF
TGTGCCACCAGCACCGGGAGTAACAATGAGCAGTTCTTC
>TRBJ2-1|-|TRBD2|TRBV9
CASRGLAGPHNEQFF
TGTGCCAGCAGAGGACTAGCGGGCCCTCACAATGAGCAGTTCTTC
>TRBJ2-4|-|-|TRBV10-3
CAISDGELGNIQYF
TGTGCCATCAGTGATGGGGAGTTGGGAAACATTCAGTACTTC
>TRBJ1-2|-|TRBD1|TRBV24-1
CATSDPGQRGGYTF
TGTGCCACCAGTGACCCGGGACAGCGGGGTGGCTACACCTTC
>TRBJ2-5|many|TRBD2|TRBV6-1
CASSNRTSGGLRETQYF
TGTGCCAGCAGCAATCGGACTAGCGGGGGGCTCCGAGAGACCCAGTACTTC
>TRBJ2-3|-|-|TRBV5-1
CASTATLYNTDTQYF
TGCGCCAGCACCGCGACTCTTTATAACACAGATACGCAGTATTTT
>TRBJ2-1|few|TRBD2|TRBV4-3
CASSPRRLAEGGTYNEQFF
TGCGCCAGCAGCCCCCGACGACTAGCGGAGGGGGGAACCTACAATGAGCAGTTCTTC
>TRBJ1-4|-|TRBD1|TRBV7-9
CASSARQGANEKPFF
TGTGCCAGCAGCGCAAGACAGGGGGCGAATGAAAAACCGTTTTTT
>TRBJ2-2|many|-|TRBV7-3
CASSPRVGGELFF
TGTGCCAGCAGCCCGCGCGTTGGCGGGGAGCTGTTTTTT
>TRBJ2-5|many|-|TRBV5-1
CASIPTSSGETQYF
TGCGCCAGCATCCCTACATCTTCCGGGGAGACCCAGTACTTC
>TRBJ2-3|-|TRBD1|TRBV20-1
CSAPTGGTDTQYF
TGCAGTGCCCCGACAGGGGGAACAGATACGCAGTATTTT
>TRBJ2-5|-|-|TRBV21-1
CASSKVRGARYETQYF
TGTGCCAGCAGCAAAGTCAGGGGGGCGCGATATGAGACCCAGTACTTC
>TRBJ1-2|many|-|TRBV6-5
CASSYAKGQRGYTF
TGTGCCAGCAGTTACGCCAAGGGACAACGTGGCTACACCTTC
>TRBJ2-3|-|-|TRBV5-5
CASSLGPETDTQYF
TGTGCCAGCAGCTTGGGTCCCGAGACGGATACGCAGTATTTT
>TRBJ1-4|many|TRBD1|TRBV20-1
CSARRGQVNEKLFF
TGCAGTGCTCGCAGGGGGCAGGTTAATGAAAAACTGTTTTTT
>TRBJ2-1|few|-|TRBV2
CASSVLAYNNEQFF
TGTGCCAGCAGTGTACTAGCTTATAACAATGAGCAGTTCTTC
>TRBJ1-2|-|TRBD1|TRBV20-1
CSAREWPGGDGYTF
TGCAGTGCTAGAGAATGGCCAGGGGGCGATGGCTACACCTTC
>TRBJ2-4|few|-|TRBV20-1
CSARSTGPGNIQYF
TGCAGTGCTAGATCAACAGGGCCCGGAAACATTCAGTACTTC
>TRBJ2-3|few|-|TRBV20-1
CSARVSGRPGHTDTQYF
TGCAGTGCTAGAGTATCCGGACGGCCCGGACACACAGATACGCAGTATTTT